Described below is a single TCR beta chain sequence and its context. TCRdb keeps only in-frame clones here, not all; method: immunoSEQ multiplex PCR. The repertoire has 100,000 or so clones, approximately 91% of them found once; the top ten carry roughly 0.9%. The sample comes from a study of control samples from healthy donors and cancer patients. Germline CDR1 SGHVS, CDR2 FQNEAQ. The CDR3 spans 21 residues. The V gene lost 5 bases and the J gene lost 6 bases, with 32 bases spanning the gap. This sequence joins TRBV7-8 and TRBJ1-6; D perhaps matches TRBD1 (6 bases). Sample: blood. The clonotype was recovered from a woman aged 25-40 years in good health. The CDR3 is CASSPAHSWALTGPSNSPLHF. CDR3 bases: TGTGCCAGCAGCCCCGCCCACTCCTGGGCGTTGACAGGCCCCAGTAATTCACCCCTCCACTTT. Full variable domain (missing parts from reference TRBV7-8 and TRBJ1-6): GAGVSQSPRYKVAKRGQDVALRCDPISGHVSLFWYQQALGQGPEFLTYFQNEAQLDKSGLPSDRFFAERPEGSVSTLKIQRTQQEDSAVYLCASSPAHSWALTGPSNSPLHFGNGTRLTVT.